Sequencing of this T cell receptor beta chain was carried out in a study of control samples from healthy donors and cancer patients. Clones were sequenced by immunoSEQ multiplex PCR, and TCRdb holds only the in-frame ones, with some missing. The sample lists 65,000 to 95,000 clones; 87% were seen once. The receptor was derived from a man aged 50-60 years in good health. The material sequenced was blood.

In nucleotides, the CDR3 is TGCGCCAGCAGCCAAATGACAGGGGGCGGTGAAAAACTGTTTTTT. It yields the protein CASSQMTGGGEKLFF. The rearrangement links TRBV4-3 to TRBJ1-4; 10 bases are a match to TRBD1. CDR1 LGHNA and CDR2 YSLEER come from the germline V gene. The junction had 4 bases not matched to a gene; V was cut back by 2 bases and J by 7 bases. There are 15 residues in the CDR3.